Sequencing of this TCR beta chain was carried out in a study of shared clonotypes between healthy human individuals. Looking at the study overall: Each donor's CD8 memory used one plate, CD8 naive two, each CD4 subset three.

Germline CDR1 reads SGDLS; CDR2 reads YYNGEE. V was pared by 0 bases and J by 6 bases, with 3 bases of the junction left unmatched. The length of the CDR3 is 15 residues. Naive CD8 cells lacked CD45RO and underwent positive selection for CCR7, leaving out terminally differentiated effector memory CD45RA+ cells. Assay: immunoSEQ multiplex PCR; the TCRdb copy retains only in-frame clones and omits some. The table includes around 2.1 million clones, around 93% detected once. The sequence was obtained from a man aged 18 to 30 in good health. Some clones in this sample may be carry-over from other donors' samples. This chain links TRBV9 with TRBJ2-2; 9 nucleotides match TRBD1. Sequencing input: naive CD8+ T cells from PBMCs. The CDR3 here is CASSVGDRAPGELFF. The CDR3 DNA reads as TGTGCCAGCAGCGTAGGGGACAGGGCCCCCGGGGAGCTGTTTTTT. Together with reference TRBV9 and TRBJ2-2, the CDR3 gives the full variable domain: DSGVTQTPKHLITATGQRVTLRCSPRSGDLSVYWYQQSLDQGLQFLIQYYNGEERAKGNILERFSAQQFPDLHSELNLSSLELGDSALYFCASSVGDRAPGELFFGEGSRLTVL.